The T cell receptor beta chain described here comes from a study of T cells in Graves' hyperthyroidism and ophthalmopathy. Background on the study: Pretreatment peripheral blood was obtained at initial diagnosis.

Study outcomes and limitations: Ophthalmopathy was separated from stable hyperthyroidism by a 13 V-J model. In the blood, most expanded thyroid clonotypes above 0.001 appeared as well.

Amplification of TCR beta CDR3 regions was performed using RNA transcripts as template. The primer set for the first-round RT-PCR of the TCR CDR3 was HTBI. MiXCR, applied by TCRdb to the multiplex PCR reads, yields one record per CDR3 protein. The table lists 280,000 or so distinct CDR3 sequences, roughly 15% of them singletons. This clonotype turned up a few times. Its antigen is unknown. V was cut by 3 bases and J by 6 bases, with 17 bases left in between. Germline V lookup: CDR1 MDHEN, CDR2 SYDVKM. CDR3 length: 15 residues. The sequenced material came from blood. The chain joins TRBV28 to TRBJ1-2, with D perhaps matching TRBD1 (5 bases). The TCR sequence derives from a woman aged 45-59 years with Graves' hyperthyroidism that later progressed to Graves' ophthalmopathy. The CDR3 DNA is TGTGCCAGCAGTTTTTCAAGCAGGAGGGGCCATGGCTACACCTTC. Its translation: CASSFSSRRGHGYTF.